Here is one TCR beta chain with its context. Its antigen is still unknown. The source of around 2 micrograms of genomic DNA for TCR beta libraries was cryopreserved PBMCs. This specimen belongs to a study of cytotoxic CD8 clonotypes in ibrutinib-treated CLL. V dropped 0 bases and J dropped 7; count of bases not matched to a gene: 11. There are 18 residues in the CDR3. Per the germline V gene, CDR1 is LGHNA and CDR2 is YSLEER. Study conclusions and caveats: Baseline clonality, higher than in age-matched healthy donors, tracked circulating CD8+ T-cell counts. Sustained-remission patients were sampled at different times than progressing patients were. Public clonotypes were rare and shrank or held steady on treatment.

The assay was immunoSEQ multiplex PCR, and TCRdb's table has in-frame clones only and misses some. The sample yields about 160,000 clones, 70% to 90% seen once. This chain joins TRBV4-3 and TRBJ2-1, with 11 bases matching TRBD2. The starting material was PBMCs, obtained at disease progression, from a patient treated with ibrutinib. This TCR was recovered from a human donor with chronic lymphocytic leukemia. CDR3 sequence (DNA): TGCGCCAGCAGCCAAGAAATTGGATTAGCGGGAGGGCCGAATGAGCAGTTCTTC. Translated: CASSQEIGLAGGPNEQFF.